This TCR beta chain derives from a study of cytomegalovirus exposure and HLA in healthy donors. Germline V gives CDR1 SGDLS, CDR2 YYNGEE. J gave up 3 bases and V 4 bases, and 10 bases lay outside the gene matches. The CDR3 totals 18 residues. The PCR was carried out with 60 Vbeta primers and 13 Jbeta primers. Sequencing was performed with immunoSEQ multiplex PCR; in TCRdb, only in-frame clones are kept and a portion is missing. Among roughly 100,000 clones, about four fifths were seen once, and the ten largest hold 1% to 1.5%. The gene calls are TRBV9 and TRBJ2-3, with TRBD2 identical over 14 bases. This TCR came from a man younger than 40 in good health and CMV-seronegative. The material sequenced was PBMCs. CDR3 region: CASSPGTSGSVGTDTQYF. CDR3 in DNA: TGTGCCAGCAGCCCCGGGACTAGCGGGAGTGTAGGGACAGATACGCAGTATTTT.